This T cell receptor (beta chain) was captured by sequencing in a study of Graves' ophthalmopathy and Graves' hyperthyroidism. Study summary: The collection of peripheral blood took place at initial diagnosis, before any treatment.

As the template, RNA transcripts were used to amplify TCR beta CDR3 regions. First-round RT-PCR relied on HTBI primers, and a second-round multiplex PCR came next. Each CDR3 protein gets one entry after TCRdb re-called the multiplex PCR reads with MiXCR. This table holds 35,000 to 45,000 distinct CDR3 sequences, approximately 53% found once. The CDR3 is 13 amino acids. Germline V CDR1 and CDR2: KGHSH, LQKENI. V dropped 6 bases and J dropped 8 bases, with 16 bases sitting between them. On this clonotype: The antigen is unknown. Just one base apart from a much larger clone, this may be a read error.

The study recruited hyperthyroidism patients aged 18 to 65 who were newly diagnosed, under 2 months' duration. Study-level points and caveats: Thyroid clonotypes that were expanded above 0.001 frequency mostly also appeared in blood. With more than 60% sensitivity and 72% to 85% specificity, the model predicted ophthalmopathy progression.

The material sequenced was peripheral blood. V and J are TRBV18 and TRBJ1-2, with D possibly TRBD1 on 5 matching bases. This receptor was taken from an adult woman with stable Graves' hyperthyroidism. The CDR3 DNA follows: TGTGCCAGCTCTCGAGGGGAGAAGGTGGGCTACACCTTC. Translation gives CASSRGEKVGYTF.